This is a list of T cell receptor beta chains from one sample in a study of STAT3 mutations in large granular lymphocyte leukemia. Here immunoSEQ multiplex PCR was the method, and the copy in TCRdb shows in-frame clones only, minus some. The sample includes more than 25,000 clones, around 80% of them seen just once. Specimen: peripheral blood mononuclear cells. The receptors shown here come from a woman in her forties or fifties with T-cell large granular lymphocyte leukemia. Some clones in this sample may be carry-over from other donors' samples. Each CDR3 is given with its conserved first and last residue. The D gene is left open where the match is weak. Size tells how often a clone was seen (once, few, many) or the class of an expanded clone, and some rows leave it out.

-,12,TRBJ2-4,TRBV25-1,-,CASSEGGGIQYF,TGTGCCAGCAGTGAAGGTGGGGGTATTCAGTACTTC
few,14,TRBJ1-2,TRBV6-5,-,CASTNRGMDPGYTF,TGTGCCAGCACTAACCGCGGGATGGACCCTGGCTACACCTTC
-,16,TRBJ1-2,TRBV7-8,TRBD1,CASTRDRGRKDYGYTF,TGTGCCAGCACCAGGGACAGGGGGCGCAAAGATTATGGCTACACCTTC
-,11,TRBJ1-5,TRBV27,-,CASSFHQPQHF,TGTGCCAGCAGTTTCCATCAGCCCCAGCATTTT
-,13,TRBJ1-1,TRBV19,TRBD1,CASSRTGDTEAFF,TGTGCCAGTAGTCGGACAGGGGACACTGAAGCTTTCTTT
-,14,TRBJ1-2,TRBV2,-,CASSDLGQLVGYTF,TGTGCCAGCAGTGATTTAGGACAGCTTGTGGGCTACACCTTC
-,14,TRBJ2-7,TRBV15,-,CATSRDGRQDLQYF,TGTGCCACCAGCAGAGATGGGAGACAGGACCTTCAGTACTTC
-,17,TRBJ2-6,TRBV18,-,CASSSSTAQSGANVLTF,TGTGCCAGCTCTTCCTCTACGGCGCAATCGGGGGCCAACGTCCTGACTTTC
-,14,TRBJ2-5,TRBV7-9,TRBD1,CASSSGQGGETQYF,TGTGCCAGCAGCTCGGGACAGGGGGGAGAGACCCAGTACTTC
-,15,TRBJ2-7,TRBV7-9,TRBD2,CASSLGLAGNYEQYF,TGTGCCAGCAGCTTAGGGTTAGCGGGCAACTACGAGCAGTACTTC
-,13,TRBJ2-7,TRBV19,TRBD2,CASSVLAGYEQYF,TGTGCCAGTAGTGTCCTAGCGGGGTACGAGCAGTACTTC
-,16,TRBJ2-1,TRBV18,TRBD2,CASFPTSGSSYNEQFF,TGTGCCAGCTTCCCGACTAGCGGGAGCTCCTACAATGAGCAGTTCTTC
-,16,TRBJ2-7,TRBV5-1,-,CASSLSQGMGMYEQYF,TGCGCCAGCAGCCTTAGCCAGGGAATGGGGATGTACGAGCAGTACTTC
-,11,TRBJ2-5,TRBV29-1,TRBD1,CSVGQGETQYF,TGCAGCGTGGGACAGGGTGAGACCCAGTACTTC
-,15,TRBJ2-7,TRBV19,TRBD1,CASSIRTGGRYEQYF,TGTGCCAGTAGTATTAGGACAGGGGGCCGGTACGAGCAGTACTTC
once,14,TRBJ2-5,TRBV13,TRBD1,CASSLKGAGETQYF,TGTGCCAGCAGCTTAAAGGGGGCCGGCGAGACCCAGTACTTC
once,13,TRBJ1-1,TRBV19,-,CASSWGRQTEAFF,TGTGCCAGTAGTTGGGGGAGGCAGACTGAAGCTTTCTTT
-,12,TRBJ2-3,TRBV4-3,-,CASSQDRHTQYF,TGCGCCAGCAGCCAAGATCGGCATACGCAGTATTTT
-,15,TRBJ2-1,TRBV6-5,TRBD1,CASRIDRGAYNEQFF,TGTGCCAGCAGGATCGACAGGGGCGCGTACAATGAGCAGTTCTTC
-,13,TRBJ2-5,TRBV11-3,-,CASSRRSQETQYF,TGTGCCAGCAGCCGACGATCACAAGAGACCCAGTACTTC
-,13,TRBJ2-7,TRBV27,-,CASSPRTEYEQYF,TGTGCCAGCAGTCCCCGGACGGAGTACGAGCAGTACTTC
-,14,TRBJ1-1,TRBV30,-,CAWKDRTANTEAFF,TGTGCCTGGAAAGACAGGACAGCGAACACTGAAGCTTTCTTT
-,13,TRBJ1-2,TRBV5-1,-,CASSFTPDYGYTF,TGCGCCAGCAGCTTCACTCCCGACTATGGCTACACCTTC
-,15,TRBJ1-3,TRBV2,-,CASSAGSLLGNTIYF,TGTGCCAGCAGTGCTGGGTCTCTCCTTGGAAACACCATATATTTT
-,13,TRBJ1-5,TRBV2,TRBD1,CASRRDRNQPQHF,TGTGCCAGCAGAAGGGACAGGAATCAGCCCCAGCATTTT
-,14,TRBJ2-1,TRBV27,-,CASRLGLSYNEQFF,TGTGCCAGCAGACTAGGCCTCTCCTACAATGAGCAGTTCTTC
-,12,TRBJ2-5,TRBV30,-,CACANGGETQYF,TGTGCCTGTGCTAACGGCGGGGAGACCCAGTACTTC